This T cell receptor beta chain was retrieved from a study of blood T cells in healthy people across ages. Germline V gene lookup returns CDR1 SEHNR and CDR2 FQNEAQ (reference sequence). Trimming at V came to 3 bases and at J to 7 bases, leaving 9 bases not matched to a gene. The CDR3 totals 15 residues. Primers used in a second PCR of roughly 6 to 12 cycles were a sample-barcoded 5' primer and a J-beta primer mix. Each single sample gave us at least 3 million CDR3-containing paired-end reads. TCRdb reanalysed the 5' RACE reads using MiXCR and keeps one entry per CDR3 protein. The sample records 800,000 to 950,000 distinct CDR3 sequences, under 50% being singletons. This clonotype appeared a few times.

What was sequenced was blood. The genes are TRBV7-9 and TRBJ2-1; 7 positions match TRBD2. The TCR was taken from a man younger than 45 in good health. The CDR3 DNA follows: TGTGCCAGCAGCTTGGACCGGGACTACCCTAATGAGCAGTTCTTC. Translating it yields CASSLDRDYPNEQFF. Based on the CDR3 plus reference TRBV7-9 and TRBJ2-1, the full variable domain is DTGVSQNPRHKITKRGQNVTFRCDPISEHNRLYWYRQTLGQGPEFLTYFQNEAQLEKSRLLSDRFSAERPKGSFSTLEIQRTEQGDSAMYLCASSLDRDYPNEQFFGPGTRLTVL.